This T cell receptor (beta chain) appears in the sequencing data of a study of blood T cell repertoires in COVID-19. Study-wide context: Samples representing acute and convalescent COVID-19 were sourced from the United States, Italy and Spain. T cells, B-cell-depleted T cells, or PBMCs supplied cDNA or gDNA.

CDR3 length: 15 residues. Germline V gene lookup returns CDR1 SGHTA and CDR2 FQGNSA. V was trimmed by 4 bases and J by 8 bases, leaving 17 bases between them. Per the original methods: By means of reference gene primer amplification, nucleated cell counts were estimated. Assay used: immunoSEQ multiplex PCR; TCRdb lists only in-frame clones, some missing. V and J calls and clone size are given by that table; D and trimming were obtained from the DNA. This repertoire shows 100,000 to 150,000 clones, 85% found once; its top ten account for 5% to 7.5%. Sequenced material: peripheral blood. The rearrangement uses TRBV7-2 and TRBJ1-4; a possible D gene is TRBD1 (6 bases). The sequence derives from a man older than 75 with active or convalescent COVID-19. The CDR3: CASSSGVGNYEKLFF. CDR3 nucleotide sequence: TGTGCCAGCAGCTCAGGGGTAGGGAACTACGAAAAACTGTTTTTT. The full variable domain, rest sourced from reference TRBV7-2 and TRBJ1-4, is GAGVSQSPSNKVTEKGKDVELRCDPISGHTALYWYRQSLGQGLEFLIYFQGNSAPDKSGLPSDRFSAERTGGSVSTLTIQRTQQEDSAVYLCASSSGVGNYEKLFFGSGTQLSVL.